Each of the 15 T cell receptor beta chains below was sequenced from the same sample in a study of blood T cell repertoires in COVID-19. Libraries were prepared by immunoSEQ multiplex PCR; TCRdb keeps only in-frame clonotypes and omits some of them. The sample lists under 200,000 clones, approximately 85% occurring once. The specimen sequenced was peripheral blood. These receptors came from a woman over 75 with acute or convalescent COVID-19.

The V and J genes are TRBV7-2 and TRBJ1-5; 7 nucleotides match TRBD1. This CDR3 is 13 amino acids long. After removal of 6 bases from V and 4 bases from J, the junction contained 3 bases not matched to a gene. Germline assignment: CDR1 SGHTA and CDR2 FQGNSA. Here the CDR3 DNA reads TGTGCCAGCAGTCGACAGGGAAATCAGCCCCAGCATTTT. Translated: CASSRQGNQPQHF.

The sample holds a few counts of this clone. V gene TRBV7-9 combines with J gene TRBJ2-1; 8 nucleotides match TRBD2. The J segment lost 10 bases and the V segment lost 1 base, leaving 12 bases of the junction unmatched. CDR3 length: 16 amino acids. CDR1 is SEHNR, CDR2 FQNEAQ, per germline (reference sequence). CDR3 sequence reads: CASSLGTSSLSGEQFF. CDR3 in DNA: TGTGCCAGCAGCTTAGGGACTAGCTCCTTATCCGGGGAGCAGTTCTTC.

This clone has a handful of counts. The V call is TRBV30, the J call TRBJ1-1, with D unclear. Trimming removed 0 bases from V and 5 bases from J, with 10 bases in between. Germline CDR1 and CDR2: GTSNPN and SVGIG (reference sequence). The CDR3 loop spans 13 amino acids. CDR3 region: CAWSVRHRTEAFF. The DNA of the CDR3 is TGTGCCTGGAGTGTCCGACATCGGACTGAAGCTTTCTTT.

V gene TRBV7-2 combines with J gene TRBJ2-7, with 8 bases lining up with TRBD1. Germline CDR1 and CDR2: SGHTA and FQGNSA. This CDR3 has 15 amino acids. With V trimmed by 7 bases and J by 3 bases, 11 bases remained unmatched. The CDR3 nucleotides read TGTGCCAGCACATCGACCGGGGACAGGCGCTACGAGCAGTACTTC. Translation gives CASTSTGDRRYEQYF.

The chain combines TRBV21-1 with TRBJ2-7; TRBD1 is the table's D call and was not checked against the DNA. TRBV21-1 is flagged as a pseudogene. The CDR3 totals 17 residues. In DNA form, the CDR3 reads TGTGCCAGCAGCAAAGCCCCCCCTCACCAGGTTTCCTACGAGCAGTACTTC. Encoded protein: CASSKAPPHQVSYEQYF.

The rearrangement joins TRBV6-6 to TRBJ1-4; a possible D gene is TRBD1 (6 bases). Germline V gene data show CDR1 as MNHNY and CDR2 as SVGAGI (reference sequence). The CDR3 is 13 amino acids. The ends were cut back, 8 bases at V and 5 bases at J, with 12 bases in the middle. CDR3 sequence (DNA): TGTGCCAGCTATACAGGGAAGAATGAAAAACTGTTTTTT. Translation gives CASYTGKNEKLFF.

The chain has TRBV6-6 and TRBJ2-2; D call uncertain. The V gene's germline CDR1 is MNHNY and CDR2 SVGAGI (reference sequence). Trimming took off 3 bases at V and 6 bases at J, with 11 bases between the two ends. The CDR3 covers 14 residues. The CDR3 DNA follows: TGTGCCAGCAGTTATGAGGATTGGTCCGGGGAGCTGTTTTTT. Its protein product is CASSYEDWSGELFF.

The chain joins TRBV20-1 to TRBJ2-1; weak D call: TRBD2 (5 bases). CDR1 is DFQATT and CDR2 is SNEGSKA in the germline V gene (reference sequence). This CDR3 contains 16 residues. Trimming shortened V by 3 bases and J by 2 bases, and 17 bases separated the two germline ends. CDR3 DNA: TGCAGTGCTAGTCCGGGATCCCGGGCAGCCTACAATGAGCAGTTCTTC. It yields the protein CSASPGSRAAYNEQFF.

The chain recombines TRBV24-1 with TRBJ2-3, with D maybe TRBD1 (5 bases). Between the trimmed V and J ends, which lost 8 bases and 0 bases, there was a span of 8 bases. CDR3 length equals 13 residues. Germline values: CDR1 KGHDR, CDR2 SFDVKD. This chain's CDR3 is CATMDISTDTQYF. In DNA, the CDR3 is TGTGCCACCATGGACATTAGCACAGATACGCAGTATTTT.

The chain combines TRBV7-2 with TRBJ1-2; D remains ambiguous. Per germline, CDR1 SGHTA and CDR2 FQGNSA. With 1 base removed from V and 2 bases from J, the gap between germline ends came to 5 bases. This CDR3 has 13 amino acids. This CDR3 is CASSLGGNYGYTF. The CDR3, as DNA: TGTGCCAGCAGCTTAGGCGGGAACTATGGCTACACCTTC.

The chain joins TRBV9 to TRBJ1-2; no clear D. V lost 0 bases and J lost 6, with 12 bases in between. The germline gives CDR1 SGDLS, CDR2 YYNGEE. The CDR3 is made up of 14 amino acids. The CDR3 is CASSVDRNKDGYTF. The DNA for the CDR3 is TGTGCCAGCAGCGTAGACAGAAATAAGGATGGCTACACCTTC.

This chain links TRBV10-2 with TRBJ1-3, with TRBD1 matching over 10 bases. CDR3 length: 14 amino acids. Trimming at V came to 5 bases and at J to 7 bases, leaving 5 bases not matched to a gene. Germline assignment: CDR1 WSHSY and CDR2 SAAADI. The CDR3 protein is CASSSPGQGNTIYF. In DNA form, the CDR3 reads TGCGCCAGCAGTTCGCCGGGACAGGGGAACACCATATATTTT.

This rearrangement joins TRBV29-1 to TRBJ2-5; TRBD1 matches 7 bases. The length of the CDR3 is 13 residues. CDR1 is SQVTM, CDR2 ANQGSEA, per germline. V dropped 6 bases and J dropped 2; count of bases not matched to a gene: 6. CDR3 loop: CSVDGTAQETQYF. CDR3 DNA sequence: TGCAGCGTCGACGGGACAGCGCAAGAGACCCAGTACTTC.

V usage is TRBV6-5 and J usage is TRBJ2-7, with D perhaps TRBD1 (6 bases). The germline V and J ends were trimmed by 0 bases and 2 bases, with 14 bases remaining between them. The CDR3 is 16 amino acids. Germline values: CDR1 MNHEY, CDR2 SVGAGI. As DNA, the CDR3 is TGTGCCAGCAGTTACTCGGAACTAGGGGGTCCCTACGAGCAGTACTTC. Residues: CASSYSELGGPYEQYF.

The rearrangement uses TRBV6-6 and TRBJ1-3, with TRBD1 matching over 10 bases. The CDR3 totals 17 residues. The germline CDR1 and CDR2 sequences are MNHNY and SVGAGI (reference sequence). Trimming at V came to 5 bases and at J to 2 bases, leaving 9 bases not matched to a gene. Here the CDR3 reads CASSLRGTGETGNTIYF. The CDR3 nucleotides are TGTGCCAGCAGTCTCCGCGGGACAGGGGAGACTGGAAACACCATATATTTT.